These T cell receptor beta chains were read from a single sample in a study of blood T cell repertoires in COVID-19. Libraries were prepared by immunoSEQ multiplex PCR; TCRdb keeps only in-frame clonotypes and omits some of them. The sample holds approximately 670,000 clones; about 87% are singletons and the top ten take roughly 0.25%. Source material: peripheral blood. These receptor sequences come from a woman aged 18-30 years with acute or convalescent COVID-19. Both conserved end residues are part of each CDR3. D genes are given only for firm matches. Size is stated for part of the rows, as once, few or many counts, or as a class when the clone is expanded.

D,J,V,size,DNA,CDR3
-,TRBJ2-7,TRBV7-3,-,TGTGCCAGCAGCTTGAACCCCTCGGGCGAGCAGTACTTC,CASSLNPSGEQYF
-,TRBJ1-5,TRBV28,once,TGTGCCAGCAGTGTACCCCGGGACACCAGCAATCAGCCCCAGCATTTT,CASSVPRDTSNQPQHF
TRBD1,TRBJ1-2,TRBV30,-,TGTGCCTGGAGTGGGGGACAGGGCCGCTATGGCTACACCTTC,CAWSGGQGRYGYTF
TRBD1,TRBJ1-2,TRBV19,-,TGTGCCAGTAGTCTAACCGGACAGGGACCAAACTATGGCTACACCTTC,CASSLTGQGPNYGYTF
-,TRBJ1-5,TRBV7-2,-,TGTGCCAGCAGCTTACGAGGGTGGCAGCCCCAGCATTTT,CASSLRGWQPQHF
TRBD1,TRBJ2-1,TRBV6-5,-,TGTGCCAGCAGCATAGACAGGGGGCAGCAGTTCTTC,CASSIDRGQQFF
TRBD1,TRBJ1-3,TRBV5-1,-,TGCGCCAGCAGCTTCGCGCCTCCTGACAGGGTTGGAAACACCATATATTTT,CASSFAPPDRVGNTIYF
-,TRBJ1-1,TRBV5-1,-,TGCGCCAGCAGGCGACAGAGCAAGTGGATGAACACTGAAGCTTTCTTT,CASRRQSKWMNTEAFF
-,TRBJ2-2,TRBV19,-,-,CASKPDRGIFRRAGELFF
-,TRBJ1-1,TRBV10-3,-,TGTGCCATCAGTGAGCCGGGACACCCGAACACTGAAGCTTTCTTT,CAISEPGHPNTEAFF
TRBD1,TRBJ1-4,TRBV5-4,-,TGTGCCAGCAGCCGACCGGGACAGGGGGATGAAAAACTGTTTTTT,CASSRPGQGDEKLFF
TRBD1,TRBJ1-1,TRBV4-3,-,TGCGCCAGCAGCCAAGATCAGGGACCGCACAGGGGAGCTTTCTTT,CASSQDQGPHRGAFF
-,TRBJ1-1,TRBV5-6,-,TGTGCCAGCGGAGGACAGACAATTGAAGCTTTCTTT,CASGGQTIEAFF
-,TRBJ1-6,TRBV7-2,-,TGTGCCAGCAGCTTAGCGCGCGGACTCAGCTCCTATAATTCACCCCTCCACTTT,CASSLARGLSSYNSPLHF
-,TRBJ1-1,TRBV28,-,TGTGCCAGCAGTGGGGGGACCTTGAGTTGGACTGAAGCTTTCTTT,CASSGGTLSWTEAFF
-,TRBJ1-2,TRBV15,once,TGTGCCACCCAGGGTCAGGCGTCACTTGGCTACACCTTC,CATQGQASLGYTF
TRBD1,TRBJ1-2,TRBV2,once,TGTGCCAGCGACAGGGGCCCTTCTAACTATGGCTACACCTTC,CASDRGPSNYGYTF
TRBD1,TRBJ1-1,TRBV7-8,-,TGTGCCAGCAGCCCCACAGGGGCTGCCGTGAACACTGAAGCTTTCTTT,CASSPTGAAVNTEAFF
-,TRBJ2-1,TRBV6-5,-,TGTGCCAGCAGTTACGAGAAGGGGTACAATGAGCAGTTCTTC,CASSYEKGYNEQFF
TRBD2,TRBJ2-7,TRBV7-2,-,TGTGCCAGCAGTAGGAGGAGCGGGGGGTTCTCCTACGAGCAGTACTTC,CASSRRSGGFSYEQYF
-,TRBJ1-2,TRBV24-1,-,TGTGCCACCAGTGAGCTAGCGGGGAATGGCTACACCTTC,CATSELAGNGYTF
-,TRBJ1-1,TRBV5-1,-,TGCGCCAGCAGCCTGAGCAACACTGAAGCTTTCTTT,CASSLSNTEAFF
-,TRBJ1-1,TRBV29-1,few,TGCAGCGTTCCCGTCCTGGAGGTGGCTGAAGCTTTCTTT,CSVPVLEVAEAFF
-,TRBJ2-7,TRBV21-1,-,TGTGCCAGCAGCAAAGGCTCCATAAGCACGACCTACGAGCAGTACTTC,CASSKGSISTTYEQYF